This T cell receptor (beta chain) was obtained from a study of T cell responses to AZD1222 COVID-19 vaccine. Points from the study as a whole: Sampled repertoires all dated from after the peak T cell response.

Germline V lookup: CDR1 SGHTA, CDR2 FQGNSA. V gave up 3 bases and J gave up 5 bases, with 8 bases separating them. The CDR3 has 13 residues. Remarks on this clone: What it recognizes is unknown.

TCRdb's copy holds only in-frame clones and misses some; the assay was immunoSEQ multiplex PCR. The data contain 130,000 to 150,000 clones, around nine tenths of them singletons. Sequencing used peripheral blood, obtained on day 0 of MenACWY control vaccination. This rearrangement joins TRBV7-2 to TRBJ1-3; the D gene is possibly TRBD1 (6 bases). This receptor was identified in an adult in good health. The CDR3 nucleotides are TGTGCCAGCAGCTTGACAGGAAGAAACACCATATATTTT. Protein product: CASSLTGRNTIYF.